This TCR beta chain emerged from a study of OX40 agonist ivuxolimab in advanced cancers. Across the whole study: Ivuxolimab, an agonist antibody against OX40 (CD134), was given to patients. Enrolled patients in dose escalation had cancers that were hepatocellular carcinoma, melanoma, renal cell or head and neck cancer. Points from the study as a whole: Some patients who did not respond also had low normalized T-cell clonal expansion. On average, a greater number of expanded clones characterised CD8+ T cells relative to CD4+.

Profiled with immunoSEQ multiplex PCR; TCRdb holds only in-frame clones, not every one. The repertoire holds tens of thousands of clones, with 80% to 90% as singletons. Comments on this clone: Its antigen is unknown.

V shed 5 bases and J 3 bases; nucleotides not matched to a gene: 9. Germline values: CDR1 LNHDA, CDR2 SQIVND (reference sequence). The length of the CDR3 is 15 residues. This sequence was found in an adult with an advanced solid tumor such as melanoma, head and neck, liver or kidney cancer. This sequence joins TRBV19 and TRBJ2-7; TRBD1 aligns across 8 bases. The sample here was CD4+ or CD8+ T cells sorted from blood, taken in a trial of the OX40 agonist ivuxolimab. The CDR3 loop reads CASSPRTGSHYEQYF. The CDR3 DNA reads TGTGCCAGTAGTCCAAGGACAGGGAGTCACTACGAGCAGTACTTC. Filled out from reference TRBV19 and TRBJ2-7, the complete variable domain reads DGGITQSPKYLFRKEGQNVTLSCEQNLNHDAMYWYRQDPGQGLRLIYYSQIVNDFQKGDIAEGYSVSREKKESFPLTVTSAQKNPTAFYLCASSPRTGSHYEQYFGPGTRLTVT.